These 27 T cell receptor beta chains were sequenced from one sample in a study of shared clonotypes between healthy human individuals. Data came from immunoSEQ multiplex PCR; TCRdb stores just in-frame clones and leaves some out. The sample has approximately 2.4 million clones, approximately 96% seen once; the top ten hold around 0.13%. Sequencing was performed on naive CD4+ T cells sorted from blood. Described subset: CD45RA+ positively selected. All receptors come from a man aged 18 to 35 in good health.

Concerning this clone itself: The sample carries other DNA sequences with the same CDR3. The chain uses TRBV5-1 and TRBJ2-5; the match to TRBD1 covers 9 bases. This CDR3 is 13 amino acids long. Trimming cost V 7 bases and J 3 bases; bases outside gene matches: 4. Germline loops: CDR1 SGHRS, CDR2 YFSETQ. The CDR3 reads CASSTGGEETQYF. CDR3 DNA sequence: TGCGCCAGCTCCACAGGGGGCGAAGAGACCCAGTACTTC.

This clone was observed a single time. The chain employs TRBV27 and TRBJ1-6; 10 positions agree with TRBD1. The CDR3 has 15 amino acids. Germline lookup yields CDR1 MNHEY and CDR2 SMNVEV (reference sequence). V was clipped by 5 bases and J by 6 bases; unmatched bases: 4. The CDR3 loop reads CASSNRQGANSPLHF. CDR3 in DNA: TGTGCCAGCAGTAACCGACAGGGGGCTAATTCACCCCTCCACTTT.

The chain couples TRBV7-2 to TRBJ2-7, with 8 bases aligning to TRBD2. The CDR3 is 15 amino acids. Germline CDR1 is SGHTA and CDR2 is FQGNSA. The junction had 8 bases not matched to a gene; V was cut back by 1 base and J by 6 bases. The CDR3 nucleotides are TGTGCCAGCAGCTTAGTCGGTAGCGGGAAGGGCGAGCAGTACTTC. Translating gives CASSLVGSGKGEQYF. The whole variable domain, filled in from reference TRBV7-2 and TRBJ2-7, reads GAGVSQSPSNKVTEKGKDVELRCDPISGHTALYWYRQSLGQGLEFLIYFQGNSAPDKSGLPSDRFSAERTGGSVSTLTIQRTQQEDSAVYLCASSLVGSGKGEQYFGPGTRLTVT.

The CDR3 sequence: CASSYAGFMNTEAFF. The CDR3 DNA is TGTGCCAGCAGTTACGCGGGGTTTATGAACACTGAAGCTTTCTTT. The chain has TRBV6-5 and TRBJ1-1, with D unresolved. V gave up 2 bases and J gave up 0 bases, with 10 bases separating them. The CDR3 is 15 residues long. CDR1 is MNHEY and CDR2 is SVGAGI in the germline V gene.

The genes are TRBV2 and TRBJ2-3; D uncertain. Germline V gives CDR1 SNHLY, CDR2 FYNNEI. The V and J ends lost 7 bases and 2 bases respectively, with 16 bases between them. This CDR3 region has 15 residues. CDR3 nucleotide sequence: TGTGCCAGCACCTCCGTCTGGGTCTACACAGATACGCAGTATTTT. Translated, it gives CASTSVWVYTDTQYF.

Comment on this clone: One end of the junction does not line up with germline, which may come from a read error. The gene calls are TRBV7-7 and TRBJ2-2; tentatively, D is TRBD1 (5 bases). The CDR3 runs to 14 residues. Germline CDR1 and CDR2: SSHAT and FNYEAQ (reference sequence). The DNA for the CDR3 is TGTGCTAGCAGCTTAGGGCAGGGCGGCGGGGAGCTGTTTTTT. Translated, it gives CASSLGQGGGELFF.

This clone came up once. The genes are TRBV27 and TRBJ2-1, with 7 bases identical to TRBD1. The V gene end was trimmed by 3 bases and the J gene end by 6 bases; junction bases not matched to a gene: 11. CDR1 is MNHEY and CDR2 is SMNVEV in the germline V gene (reference sequence). The CDR3 consists of 16 residues. The CDR3, as DNA: TGTGCCAGCAGTTTGGGGACAGAGTGGCGAGGCAATGAGCAGTTCTTC. Protein product: CASSLGTEWRGNEQFF.

The V gene is TRBV5-1, the J gene TRBJ1-5; 7 positions match TRBD1. The V and J ends lost 0 bases and 4 bases, in that order; junction bases with no gene match: 7. CDR3 size: 16 residues. Germline V gives CDR1 SGHRS, CDR2 YFSETQ. This CDR3 is CASSLEPGQTNQPQHF. CDR3 coding DNA: TGCGCCAGCAGCTTGGAACCGGGACAGACAAATCAGCCCCAGCATTTT. Full variable domain (rest looked up from reference TRBV5-1 and TRBJ1-5): KAGVTQTPRYLIKTRGQQVTLSCSPISGHRSVSWYQQTPGQGLQFLFEYFSETQRNKGNFPGRFSGRQFSNSRSEMNVSTLELGDSALYLCASSLEPGQTNQPQHFGDGTRLSIL.

The chain employs TRBV10-1 and TRBJ1-5, with 7 positions matching TRBD1. V trimming: 3 bases; J trimming: 2 bases; junction bases outside the gene matches: 1. The germline V gene encodes CDR1 WNHNN and CDR2 SYGVQD (reference sequence). CDR3 length: 14 residues. For the CDR3, the DNA is TGCGCCAGCAGTGACCAGGGGGGCAATCAGCCCCAGCATTTT. Encoded protein: CASSDQGGNQPQHF.

This chain links TRBV5-1 with TRBJ1-2; D gene uncertain. The V and J ends lost 0 bases and 4 bases respectively, with 16 bases between them. The CDR3 is 16 residues long. The V gene's germline CDR1 is SGHRS and CDR2 YFSETQ. The CDR3 region is CASSLEVGGQGYGYTF. The CDR3 DNA follows: TGCGCCAGCAGCTTGGAGGTCGGAGGGCAAGGCTATGGCTACACCTTC. Using reference TRBV5-1 and TRBJ1-2 for the parts outside the CDR3, the full variable domain is KAGVTQTPRYLIKTRGQQVTLSCSPISGHRSVSWYQQTPGQGLQFLFEYFSETQRNKGNFPGRFSGRQFSNSRSEMNVSTLELGDSALYLCASSLEVGGQGYGYTFGSGTRLTVV.

V usage is TRBV7-8 and J usage is TRBJ2-4; D is uncertain. The V end was cut by 1 base, the J end by 8 bases, with 3 bases between. Germline values: CDR1 SGHVS, CDR2 FQNEAQ. The CDR3 loop spans 11 amino acids. CDR3 nucleotide sequence: TGTGCCAGCAGCTTAGGGGACATTCAGTACTTC. Protein sequence: CASSLGDIQYF.

A remark on this clone: At one end the junction does not follow the germline gene, possibly because of a read error. V is TRBV7-2 and J is TRBJ2-7; 8 bases match TRBD2. The CDR3 spans 14 residues. Germline CDR1 SGHTA, CDR2 FQGNSA. This chain's CDR3 is CASSLAGKFYEQYF. CDR3 coding DNA: TGTGCCAGCAGCCTAGCGGGCAAATTCTACGAGCAGTACTTC.

This chain connects TRBV7-3 to TRBJ2-1; D gene uncertain. The CDR3 covers 13 residues. V gave up 2 bases and J gave up 10 bases, with 12 bases separating them. Germline CDR1 SGHTA, CDR2 FQGTGA. CDR3 DNA: TGTGCCAGCAGCTTAGACCTATTGAAAGAGCAGTTCTTC. Translated: CASSLDLLKEQFF. The full variable domain, its missing parts supplied by reference TRBV7-3 and TRBJ2-1, is GAGVSQTPSNKVTEKGKYVELRCDPISGHTALYWYRQSLGQGPEFLIYFQGTGAADDSGLPNDRFFAVRPEGSVSTLKIQRTERGDSAVYLCASSLDLLKEQFFGPGTRLTVL.

CDR3 sequence reads: CAWSVIRSGGEQYF. DNA for the CDR3: TGTGCCTGGAGTGTAATCCGATCGGGAGGGGAGCAGTACTTC. The chain has TRBV30 and TRBJ2-7; 8 bases are shared with TRBD2. The CDR3 totals 14 residues. The junction had 8 bases not matched to a gene; V was cut back by 0 bases and J by 7 bases. Germline CDR1 reads GTSNPN; CDR2 reads SVGIG (reference sequence).

This clone appeared once. The V gene is TRBV5-5, the J gene TRBJ1-4; D ambiguous. Germline-derived CDR1 and CDR2 are SGHKS and YYEKEE (reference sequence). Between the trimmed V and J ends, which lost 4 bases and 7 bases, there was a span of 17 bases. This CDR3 has 15 residues. The CDR3 bases are TGTGCCAGCAGCCTTTTACCTACCGATACTGAAAAACTGTTTTTT. It yields the protein CASSLLPTDTEKLFF.

The V call is TRBV2, the J call TRBJ1-4, with a tentative D call TRBD1 (5 bases). The CDR3 runs 11 residues. V dropped 8 bases and J dropped 6 bases, with 7 bases sitting between them. CDR1 and CDR2 from the germline V gene are SNHLY and FYNNEI. The CDR3: CASAGYEKLFF. The CDR3 DNA is TGTGCCAGCGCAGGGTATGAAAAACTGTTTTTT.

The chain is built from TRBV30 and TRBJ1-6; TRBD1 agrees at 8 bases. The CDR3 has 14 residues. Germline loops: CDR1 GTSNPN, CDR2 SVGIG (reference sequence). The J segment lost 8 bases and the V segment lost 2 bases, leaving 5 bases of the junction unmatched. The DNA of the CDR3 is TGTGCCTGGAGTTTGGGACAGGCGGATTCACCCCTCCACTTT. Translated, it gives CAWSLGQADSPLHF.

This clone was seen a single time. V is TRBV9 and J is TRBJ2-7, with D hard to call. V dropped 3 bases and J dropped 5 bases, with 15 bases sitting between them. The CDR3 loop spans 14 amino acids. Germline V gene data show CDR1 as SGDLS and CDR2 as YYNGEE. The CDR3 bases are TGTGCCAGCAGCGGGCCCGACACTCGGGACGAGCAGTACTTC. The encoded protein is CASSGPDTRDEQYF.

The V and J genes are TRBV7-8 and TRBJ2-3, with 12 nucleotides matching TRBD2. The trim removed 3 bases at V and 13 bases at J, leaving 14 bases unmatched. The length of the CDR3 is 16 residues. Germline CDR1 SGHVS, CDR2 FQNEAQ. The CDR3 region has the DNA TGTGCCAGCAGCTTCAGGACTAGCGGGATCCTTTGGGGGGAGTATTTT. It specifies CASSFRTSGILWGEYF.

About this clone: Other DNA sequences in the same sample also yield this CDR3. J is TRBJ1-5 and V is TRBV18, with 10 bases matching TRBD1. The CDR3 covers 15 residues. Per the germline V gene, CDR1 is KGHSH and CDR2 is LQKENI. The V and J ends lost 4 bases and 1 base, in that order; junction bases with no gene match: 1. CDR3 protein: CASSLGQGSNQPQHF. The CDR3 DNA sequence: TGTGCCAGCTCACTGGGACAGGGGAGCAATCAGCCCCAGCATTTT. Combining the CDR3 with reference TRBV18 and TRBJ1-5 gives the whole variable domain NAGVMQNPRHLVRRRGQEARLRCSPMKGHSHVYWYRQLPEEGLKFMVYLQKENIIDESGMPKERFSAEFPKEGPSILRIQQVVRGDSAAYFCASSLGQGSNQPQHFGDGTRLSIL.

The chain couples TRBV5-4 to TRBJ2-2; possibly TRBD1 for D (5 bases). Trimming cost V 0 bases and J 0 bases, with 6 bases left between them. Per the germline V gene, CDR1 is SGHNT and CDR2 is YYREEE (reference sequence). The CDR3 sequence is 15 residues long. CDR3 coding DNA: TGTGCCAGCAGCTTGGGACAGTCGAACACCGGGGAGCTGTTTTTT. It specifies CASSLGQSNTGELFF.

This clone was found once. This chain connects TRBV15 to TRBJ1-1; 10 bases fit TRBD1. CDR3 length equals 14 residues. The V gene's germline CDR1 is LNHNV and CDR2 YYDKDF (reference sequence). Trimming at V came to 3 bases and at J to 4 bases, leaving 2 bases not matched to a gene. Here the CDR3 reads CATSRTGGVTEAFF. CDR3 DNA: TGTGCCACCAGCAGGACAGGGGGCGTCACTGAAGCTTTCTTT.

The chain has TRBV6-1 and TRBJ1-6; D unresolved. The CDR3 has 16 residues. V was cut by 2 bases and J by 3 bases, with 11 bases left in between. Germline V CDR1 and CDR2: MNHNS, SASEGT. This CDR3 reads CASSELSRVYNSPLHF. The CDR3 nucleotides are TGTGCCAGCAGTGAATTGAGCCGGGTCTATAATTCACCCCTCCACTTT.

The chain is built from TRBV7-3 and TRBJ2-3, with D perhaps being TRBD1 or TRBD2 (5 bases each). Germline CDR1 reads SGHTA; CDR2 reads FQGTGA. The CDR3 has 15 amino acids. Trimming took off 2 bases at V and 2 bases at J, with 11 bases between the two ends. The chain's CDR3 is CASSLSPGTTDTQYF. The CDR3, as DNA: TGTGCCAGCAGCTTATCGCCCGGGACCACAGATACGCAGTATTTT.

This chain uses TRBV7-2 with TRBJ2-2; TRBD1 matches 8 bases. V dropped 5 bases and J dropped 0; count of bases not matched to a gene: 8. The CDR3 covers 17 residues. Germline V gene lookup returns CDR1 SGHTA and CDR2 FQGNSA. CDR3 amino acids: CASSRTGLSTNTGELFF. DNA of the CDR3: TGTGCCAGCAGCCGGACAGGGTTATCGACGAACACCGGGGAGCTGTTTTTT.

J is TRBJ1-6 and V is TRBV4-2; D not certain. This CDR3 comprises 16 residues. Germline-derived CDR1 and CDR2 are LGHNA and YNFKEQ. V gave up 0 bases and J gave up 13 bases, with 19 bases separating them. Written as DNA, the CDR3 is TGTGCCAGCAGCCAAGATGAAGGCCGAGTAGCCGGGCCCCTCCACTTT. Translating it yields CASSQDEGRVAGPLHF.

This clone was detected once. CDR3 sequence reads: CASGSRIGFEAFF. The CDR3 nucleotides are TGTGCCAGCGGATCGAGGATAGGGTTTGAAGCTTTCTTT. The rearrangement uses TRBV6-5 and TRBJ1-1; unclear D gene. This CDR3 region has 13 residues. Per the germline V gene, CDR1 is MNHEY and CDR2 is SVGAGI. V lost 8 bases and J lost 7, with 17 bases in between.